One sample yielded the 21 T cell receptor beta chains listed below, sequenced in a study of T-cell memory formation after mild COVID-19. In TCRdb, the 5' RACE reads were re-called with MiXCR into one record per CDR3 protein. The sample has a few hundred thousand distinct CDR3 sequences; roughly 20% are singletons. Sequences were obtained from PBMCs or a T cell subset sorted from them (not recorded which). Every receptor here comes from an adult woman who had mild COVID-19 (a few samples of this study predate the infection). Cell type and time point are not known.

The chain couples TRBV7-2 to TRBJ2-2, with 8 nucleotides matching TRBD1. V lost 4 bases and J lost 2; bases outside the gene matches: 15. Germline V lookup: CDR1 SGHTA, CDR2 FQGNSA. This CDR3 has 19 amino acids. In DNA form, the CDR3 reads TGTGCCAGCAGCTATCCGGACAGGGAAGTCGTAGCTAACACCGGGGAGCTGTTTTTT. The encoded protein is CASSYPDREVVANTGELFF.

The rearrangement links TRBV2 to TRBJ1-2, with D hard to call. Germline V CDR1 and CDR2: SNHLY, FYNNEI. This CDR3 spans 12 amino acids. V was pared by 4 bases and J by 2 bases, with 5 bases between. This CDR3 reads CASSGRNYGYTF. The CDR3 DNA reads TGTGCCAGCAGTGGAAGGAACTATGGCTACACCTTC.

In its sample, this clonotype was seen many times. The chain recombines TRBV20-1 with TRBJ1-2; D unresolved. Deletions cut 5 bases from V and 7 bases from J, with 14 bases between. The germline CDR1 and CDR2 sequences are DFQATT and SNEGSKA (reference sequence). CDR3 length: 12 amino acids. The CDR3 loop reads CSAYDGAGGYTF. The CDR3 nucleotides are TGCAGTGCTTATGACGGCGCGGGTGGCTACACCTTC.

The rearrangement uses TRBV6-5 and TRBJ2-7, with D tentatively TRBD1 (5 bases). The CDR3 length is 16 residues. Germline V gene sequence: CDR1 MNHEY, CDR2 SVGAGI. With 2 bases removed from V and 0 bases from J, the gap between germline ends came to 14 bases. In nucleotides, the CDR3 is TGTGCCAGCAGTTACACGGGCCAGGGTCCCTCCTACGAGCAGTACTTC. It encodes CASSYTGQGPSYEQYF.

The rearrangement joins TRBV5-4 to TRBJ2-7, with TRBD1 identical over 9 bases. The CDR3 has 16 residues. The trim removed 3 bases at V and 6 bases at J, leaving 13 bases unmatched. Germline assignment: CDR1 SGHNT and CDR2 YYREEE (reference sequence). CDR3 nucleotides: TGTGCCAGCAGCTCGGACGCAGGACAGGGGCAGGTCGAGCAGTACTTC. Amino acids: CASSSDAGQGQVEQYF. Using reference TRBV5-4 and TRBJ2-7 for the parts outside the CDR3, the full variable domain is ETGVTQSPTHLIKTRGQQVTLRCSSQSGHNTVSWYQQALGQGPQFIFQYYREEENGRGNFPPRFSGLQFPNYSSELNVNALELDDSALYLCASSSDAGQGQVEQYFGPGTRLTVT.

There are a few counts of this clonotype. The chain combines TRBV11-2 with TRBJ2-1; 12 nucleotides match TRBD2. V was pared by 5 bases and J by 8 bases, with 1 base of the junction left unmatched. The CDR3 loop spans 13 amino acids. Germline lookup yields CDR1 SGHAT and CDR2 FQNNGV. The CDR3 DNA sequence: TGTGCCAGCAGCCTAGCGGGGGGGGATGAGCAGTTCTTC. As protein: CASSLAGGDEQFF.

This clonotype showed up just a few times. This chain connects TRBV6-2 or TRBV6-3 to TRBJ1-1, with D unresolved. Trimming shortened V by 7 bases and J by 1 base, and 13 bases separated the two germline ends. Germline CDR1 is MNHEY and CDR2 is SVGEGT. The CDR3 spans 14 residues. In DNA, the CDR3 is TGTGCCAGCACCATAGAGATCTCGAACACTGAAGCTTTCTTT. This sequence encodes CASTIEISNTEAFF.

This clonotype was observed a handful of times. The chain has TRBV15 and TRBJ1-5; tentative D call: TRBD1 (5 bases). There are 14 residues in the CDR3. CDR1 is LNHNV, CDR2 YYDKDF, per germline (reference sequence). Trimming removed 1 base from V and 9 bases from J, with 13 bases in between. The CDR3 loop is CATSRVRGVGPQHF. In DNA, the CDR3 is TGTGCCACCAGCAGAGTTCGAGGGGTAGGGCCCCAGCATTTT.

The chain links TRBV12-5 to TRBJ2-2, with TRBD1 matching 11 bases. J lost 4 bases, V lost 6 bases, and 10 bases had no gene match. Germline V gives CDR1 LGHNT, CDR2 FRNRAP. This CDR3 has 17 amino acids. The CDR3, as DNA: TGTGCTAGTGGCTCCCGGACAGGGGGCATTGGCACCGGGGAGCTGTTTTTT. Translation gives CASGSRTGGIGTGELFF.

The V and J genes are TRBV23-1 and TRBJ2-7; no definite D call. TRBV23-1 is reported as an ORF; its role is uncertain. CDR3 size: 15 residues. V gave up 2 bases and J gave up 0 bases, with 11 bases separating them. The chain's CDR3 is CASSQTGEPSYEQYF. CDR3 coding DNA: TGCGCCAGCAGTCAAACTGGGGAACCCTCCTACGAGCAGTACTTC.

The sample holds many counts of this clonotype. V and J are TRBV14 and TRBJ2-2, with no clear D. Between the trimmed V and J ends, which lost 3 bases and 4 bases, there was a span of 6 bases. The CDR3 is made up of 13 amino acids. The V gene's germline CDR1 is SGHDN and CDR2 FVKESK. The CDR3 bases are TGTGCCAGCAGCCACCAATCCACCGGGGAGCTGTTTTTT. This codes for CASSHQSTGELFF.

This clonotype was recorded many times. V is TRBV6-5 and J is TRBJ2-2; the match to TRBD1 covers 8 bases. CDR1 is MNHEY and CDR2 is SVGAGI in the germline V gene. This CDR3 spans 18 amino acids. With V trimmed by 2 bases and J by 3 bases, 11 bases remained unmatched. In DNA, the CDR3 is TGTGCCAGCAGTTACCTCGAAACAGGGGGGTTCGACACCGGGGAGCTGTTTTTT. It translates to CASSYLETGGFDTGELFF.

This clonotype was detected only once. The chain employs TRBV6-5 and TRBJ1-5; D not resolved. Germline V CDR1 and CDR2: MNHEY, SVGAGI. The CDR3 loop spans 14 amino acids. Trimming cost V 6 bases and J 1 base, with 10 bases left between them. The CDR3 nucleotides are TGTGCCAGCAGGCCCGACACGAGCAATCAGCCCCAGCATTTT. Protein sequence: CASRPDTSNQPQHF.

CDR3 loop: CASSHDKGFSGNTIYF. The CDR3 DNA follows: TGTGCCAGCAGTCACGACAAGGGGTTCTCTGGAAACACCATATATTTT. The gene calls are TRBV12-3 or TRBV12-4 and TRBJ1-3, with D possibly being TRBD1 (5 bases). V was trimmed by 5 bases and J by 0 bases, leaving 14 bases between them. The CDR3 runs 16 residues.

This clonotype was seen only a few times. V and J are TRBV4-1 and TRBJ2-2; 12 nucleotides agree with TRBD2. The CDR3 has 18 residues. V was pared by 3 bases and J by 1 base, with 6 bases of the junction left unmatched. Germline V gene sequence: CDR1 MGHRA, CDR2 YSYEKL. The CDR3 nucleotides read TGCGCCAGCAGCCAGCTGGTACTAGCGGGGGGGAACACCGGGGAGCTGTTTTTT. This gives the protein CASSQLVLAGGNTGELFF.

This rearrangement joins TRBV3-1 to TRBJ2-2; no firm D call. Trimming left V 4 bases short and J 4 bases short, with 13 bases between. Looked up from germline, CDR1 is LGHDT and CDR2 is YNNKEL (reference sequence). The CDR3 loop spans 15 amino acids. CDR3 sequence: CASSPGVTTTGELFF. CDR3 sequence (DNA): TGTGCCAGCAGCCCAGGCGTCACTACCACCGGGGAGCTGTTTTTT.

This clonotype turned up a few times. The chain carries TRBV2 and TRBJ2-6; 8 nucleotides agree with TRBD1. Looked up from germline, CDR1 is SNHLY and CDR2 is FYNNEI. V lost 6 bases to trimming and J lost 0 bases; unmatched junction nucleotides: 7. The CDR3 is made up of 17 amino acids. The CDR3 reads CASRAAGGVSGANVLTF. The CDR3 DNA is TGTGCCAGCAGGGCGGCAGGGGGCGTCTCTGGGGCCAACGTCCTGACTTTC.

The chain recombines TRBV6-6 with TRBJ2-7; D perhaps matches TRBD1 (5 bases). The CDR3 extends over 13 amino acids. Trimming took off 8 bases at V and 3 bases at J, with 14 bases between the two ends. Germline assignment: CDR1 MNHNY and CDR2 SVGAGI (reference sequence). CDR3 protein: CASQDTEFYEQYF. The CDR3 nucleotides are TGTGCCAGCCAGGACACGGAGTTCTACGAGCAGTACTTC.

The chain has TRBV5-1 and TRBJ2-1, with D possibly TRBD2 on 5 matching bases. The V gene's germline CDR1 is SGHRS and CDR2 YFSETQ. Trimming removed 0 bases at V and 2 bases at J, with 12 bases between. This CDR3 is 16 amino acids long. CDR3 DNA sequence: TGCGCCAGCAGCTTGGTGCGTGGGAGCGCCTACAATGAGCAGTTCTTC. Amino acid sequence: CASSLVRGSAYNEQFF. Drawing the rest from reference TRBV5-1 and TRBJ2-1, the complete variable domain is KAGVTQTPRYLIKTRGQQVTLSCSPISGHRSVSWYQQTPGQGLQFLFEYFSETQRNKGNFPGRFSGRQFSNSRSEMNVSTLELGDSALYLCASSLVRGSAYNEQFFGPGTRLTVL.

CDR3 bases: TGTGCCAGTAGTATCATGGGGCGGAGGAGTCAGCCCCAGCATTTT. Residues: CASSIMGRRSQPQHF. J is TRBJ1-5 and V is TRBV19; D perhaps matches TRBD1 (5 bases). V was cut by 3 bases and J by 6 bases, with 15 bases left in between. CDR3 size: 15 residues. Germline V gene data show CDR1 as LNHDA and CDR2 as SQIVND (reference sequence).

The CDR3 DNA sequence: TGTGCCAGCAGCTTAGCGCGTTCAGGGATTGAAAACACCATATATTTT. Translating it yields CASSLARSGIENTIYF. The V call is TRBV11-2, the J call TRBJ1-3, with D perhaps TRBD1 (5 bases). Trimming left V 1 base short and J 6 bases short, with 16 bases between. The CDR3 runs 16 residues. Germline V gives CDR1 SGHAT, CDR2 FQNNGV.